This TCR beta chain was found in a study of shared clonotypes between healthy human individuals (dated by TCRdb to 2018 to 2021). Some background on the complete study: A few men and two women, aged 18 to 49 years, made up the cohort. Different laboratories and diverse techniques were used to prepare libraries and sequence TCR repertoires, to increase sequencing depth and limit assay-specific biases. For each donor, CD4 naive and CD4 memory were each given three plates, CD8 naive was given two plates, and CD8 memory was given one plate. Between about 0.8 and 9 billion PBMCs per donor were obtained by leukapheresis. Blood TCR repertoires of roughly five healthy adults were deeply sequenced to estimate repertoire size and the extent of clonotype sharing between individuals.

For the CD8 naive samples, CD45RO-negative cells were positively selected for CCR7, yielding a CD45RA+CCR7+ population from which TemRA cells were excluded. The donors were healthy, HIV-negative adults who had no recently reported acute infections or vaccinations. Every donor was a Caucasian adult living in Nashville, Tennessee, USA. After blood collection by leukapheresis, PBMCs were isolated using Ficoll-Histopaque density gradient centrifugation and then cryopreserved in the vapor phase of liquid nitrogen. Analytical flow cytometry was used to check the purity and quantity of every magnetically sorted T cell population. Each sorted fraction had its genomic DNA isolated and then quantified by UV absorbance on a Nanodrop 2000c. TCR CDR3 regions were amplified from genomic DNA by multiplex PCR using the deep immunoSEQ assay. Genomic DNA extracted from each cell subset was distributed evenly over all wells of several immunoSEQ 96-well plates, and each plate served as one replicate. For sorted subsets, each replicate PCR was loaded with around 200 ng genomic DNA, equivalent to roughly 30,000 T cell genomes. Purified libraries were quantified with a Qubit 3.0 fluorometer, sized on a Bioanalyzer 2100, and re-quantified with the KAPA Library Quantification kit. Each immunoSEQ 96-well plate was sequenced on its own single-read 150-cycle Illumina NextSeq 550 flow cell. Regarding the original processing steps: The immunoSEQ output contained only junctional sequences without quality scores, so filtering could not match that applied to full-length reads. Sequences were annotated with PyIR, a Python wrapper for IgBLAST v1.9, and V/J genes and CDR3 were assigned using IMGT germline references. Reads were removed for weak V/J assignments (E-value above 1e-6), missing CDR3, stop codons, out-of-frame junctions, or ambiguous translated residues. V3J clonotypes were defined as sequences sharing an identical inferred V gene, J gene, and CDR3 amino acid sequence. The percentage overlap between two repertoires was calculated by dividing the number of shared unique clonotypes by the size of the smaller repertoire. Richness of each repertoire was evaluated using RTK rarefaction, the Chao1 estimator, and Recon v2.1 estimates of unobserved clonotypes. OLGA was used to compute generation probabilities for all TCRbeta clonotypes that the gDNA method yielded from a few donors. What TCRdb holds here is the immuneACCESS table cut down to in-frame rearrangements. Part of the clones is not present; checked against another copy, under half of the missing clones reflect an unresolved V gene, and the others are unexplained. V, J and clone size were drawn from that table, and D and trimming were deduced from the DNA. Present in this sample are approximately 2,000,000 clones, roughly 93% of which were seen just once. Under 2% of the sample goes to the ten largest clones.

The CDR3, cysteine through phenylalanine, is 12 amino acids long. Just the 36-base CDR3 DNA is kept, in frame starting at base 1. The junction shows trimming of 5 bases on V and 1 base on J, plus 3 bases between the germline ends. CDR1 and CDR2, looked up from the germline V gene (reference sequence), are MNHEY and SMNVEV. General conclusions and limits of the study: The genetic and exposure-history diversity represented was limited by the small number of donors. Clonotypes shared by all four sorted-subset donors showed higher generation probabilities than non-shared clonotypes. About 5% of naive CD4, roughly 3.5% of naive CD8, approximately 2.2% of memory CD4, and approximately 0.39% of memory CD8 clonotypes were shared across a few donors. Sampling was limited to blood, and TCR repertoires in tissue likely differ from TCR repertoires in blood. Naive subsets generally had larger estimated clonotype richness than memory subsets. Rarefaction of sorted-subset datasets indicated incomplete sequencing despite the large sequencing depth. Pairwise subsampling led to the expectation that sequencing depth would affect the degree of clonotype sharing among donors.

The sample holds many counts of this clone. Its binding antigen is unknown. No clone much larger than this one lies a single base away; base qualities are absent. Sequencing input: naive CD8+ T cells from PBMCs. The cell subset or site label corresponds to: CD45RA+CCR7+. The rearrangement joined TRBV27 to TRBJ1-5; the D gene remains uncertain. This receptor was taken from a man younger than 35 in good health. Some clones in this sample may be carry-over from other donors' samples. The encoded CDR3 is CASSGSNQPQHF. In nucleotides, the sequence is TGTGCCAGCAGTGGGAGCAATCAGCCCCAGCATTTT.